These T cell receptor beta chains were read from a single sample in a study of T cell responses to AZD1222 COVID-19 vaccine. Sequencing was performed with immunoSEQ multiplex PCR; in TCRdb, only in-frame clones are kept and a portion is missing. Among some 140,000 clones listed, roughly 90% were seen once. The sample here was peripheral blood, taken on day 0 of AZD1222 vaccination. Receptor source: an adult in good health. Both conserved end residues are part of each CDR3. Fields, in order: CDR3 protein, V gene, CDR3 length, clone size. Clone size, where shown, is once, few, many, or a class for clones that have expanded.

CDR3 protein: CSARGYEQYF; V gene: TRBV20-1; CDR3 length: 10; clone size: .
CDR3 protein: CASSHRSPRVTSATNEKLFF; V gene: TRBV4-1; CDR3 length: 20; clone size: .
CDR3 protein: CSARDPETQYF; V gene: TRBV20-1; CDR3 length: 11; clone size: .
CDR3 protein: CASGDPNTEAFF; V gene: TRBV27; CDR3 length: 12; clone size: .
CDR3 protein: CASVQGATLNTEAFF; V gene: TRBV27; CDR3 length: 15; clone size: .
CDR3 protein: CASSKEVYYGYTF; V gene: TRBV19; CDR3 length: 13; clone size: once
CDR3 protein: CASSEMWGADQPQHF; V gene: TRBV6-1; CDR3 length: 15; clone size: .
CDR3 protein: CASSTGTGLETQYF; V gene: TRBV19; CDR3 length: 14; clone size: .
CDR3 protein: CASSPPDRGAQGYTF; V gene: TRBV18; CDR3 length: 15; clone size: .
CDR3 protein: CSAGTTYEQYF; V gene: TRBV20-1; CDR3 length: 11; clone size: .
CDR3 protein: CASSPLEEQYF; V gene: TRBV18; CDR3 length: 11; clone size: .
CDR3 protein: CASSVGREFSQETQYF; V gene: TRBV9; CDR3 length: 16; clone size: .
CDR3 protein: CASSLAGAFYEQYF; V gene: TRBV27; CDR3 length: 14; clone size: .
CDR3 protein: CASSLWTVTNTGELFF; V gene: TRBV28; CDR3 length: 16; clone size: once
CDR3 protein: CASSAGALHF; V gene: TRBV25-1; CDR3 length: 10; clone size: .
CDR3 protein: CASSQTGGKSEAFF; V gene: TRBV18; CDR3 length: 14; clone size: once
CDR3 protein: CASSYSEVYGYTF; V gene: TRBV6-2/TRBV6-3; CDR3 length: 13; clone size: .
CDR3 protein: CASSLGTEAFF; V gene: TRBV12-3/TRBV12-4; CDR3 length: 11; clone size: .
CDR3 protein: CASSLLSSADTQYF; V gene: TRBV5-1; CDR3 length: 14; clone size: .
CDR3 protein: CASSQGGQALGGYTF; V gene: TRBV3-1/TRBV3-2; CDR3 length: 15; clone size: .
CDR3 protein: CASSPLRDTEAFF; V gene: TRBV18; CDR3 length: 13; clone size: few
CDR3 protein: CAWSVRALGTPYGYTF; V gene: TRBV30; CDR3 length: 16; clone size: .
CDR3 protein: CASSLVESYEQYF; V gene: TRBV5-1; CDR3 length: 13; clone size: .
CDR3 protein: CAWSVIGEQYF; V gene: TRBV30; CDR3 length: 11; clone size: .
CDR3 protein: CASSLSRGGRQETQYF; V gene: TRBV11-1; CDR3 length: 16; clone size: .
CDR3 protein: CASSVQTGRGTGELFF; V gene: TRBV19; CDR3 length: 16; clone size: .
CDR3 protein: CASRGTANTEAFF; V gene: TRBV19; CDR3 length: 13; clone size: .
CDR3 protein: CAWIRRGLPLYGYTF; V gene: TRBV30; CDR3 length: 15; clone size: .
CDR3 protein: CASSFLRGQGEGYTF; V gene: TRBV5-1; CDR3 length: 15; clone size: .
CDR3 protein: CASSLSGAGGYTF; V gene: TRBV27; CDR3 length: 13; clone size: .
CDR3 protein: CASSLIRAEAFF; V gene: TRBV7-2; CDR3 length: 12; clone size: .
CDR3 protein: CASSFRYEQYF; V gene: TRBV12-3/TRBV12-4; CDR3 length: 11; clone size: once
CDR3 protein: CASSSPEGGADTQYF; V gene: TRBV7-9; CDR3 length: 15; clone size: .
CDR3 protein: CASSLGTGWLDEQYF; V gene: TRBV3-1/TRBV3-2; CDR3 length: 15; clone size: .
CDR3 protein: CASSPFLTGENEKLFF; V gene: TRBV5-4; CDR3 length: 16; clone size: .
CDR3 protein: CASSPKQDTEAFF; V gene: TRBV18; CDR3 length: 13; clone size: once
CDR3 protein: CAISESRVTEAFF; V gene: TRBV10-3; CDR3 length: 13; clone size: .
CDR3 protein: CASSPFGGRTDTQYF; V gene: TRBV18; CDR3 length: 15; clone size: .
CDR3 protein: CASSLARGLNTEAFF; V gene: TRBV7-2; CDR3 length: 15; clone size: .
CDR3 protein: CASSPRGDNEQFF; V gene: TRBV6-4; CDR3 length: 13; clone size: .
CDR3 protein: CASSSTGGGFNEQFF; V gene: TRBV11-3; CDR3 length: 15; clone size: .
CDR3 protein: CASSLAGTGNWQTQYF; V gene: TRBV7-2; CDR3 length: 16; clone size: .
CDR3 protein: CASSLGDLNDEQFF; V gene: TRBV7-8; CDR3 length: 14; clone size: .
CDR3 protein: CASSMRQGANYEQYF; V gene: TRBV4-3; CDR3 length: 15; clone size: .
CDR3 protein: CASSLVGGANVLTF; V gene: TRBV2; CDR3 length: 14; clone size: .
CDR3 protein: CASSRTGVSNQPQHF; V gene: TRBV11-2; CDR3 length: 15; clone size: once
CDR3 protein: CASSLGLAADTQYF; V gene: TRBV7-2; CDR3 length: 14; clone size: .
CDR3 protein: CASNNGQGDGYTF; V gene: TRBV19; CDR3 length: 13; clone size: .
CDR3 protein: CAWSVTRSSGNTIYF; V gene: TRBV30; CDR3 length: 15; clone size: .
CDR3 protein: CAWDGGFGNEQFF; V gene: TRBV30; CDR3 length: 13; clone size: .
CDR3 protein: CASSFQVDSSRYF; V gene: TRBV6-5; CDR3 length: 13; clone size: .
CDR3 protein: CASSLGTRTLFADVYTF; V gene: TRBV5-8; CDR3 length: 17; clone size: .
CDR3 protein: CASSLDRGHSPLHF; V gene: TRBV2; CDR3 length: 14; clone size: .
CDR3 protein: CSVRFNTEAFF; V gene: TRBV20-1; CDR3 length: 11; clone size: .
CDR3 protein: CASSRQAGANTEAFF; V gene: TRBV7-2; CDR3 length: 15; clone size: .
CDR3 protein: CASSLVYGGDSYNEQFF; V gene: TRBV5-1; CDR3 length: 17; clone size: once
CDR3 protein: CASSGPKNRAGANVLTF; V gene: TRBV2; CDR3 length: 17; clone size: .
CDR3 protein: CASSTTRTNQETQYF; V gene: TRBV11-2; CDR3 length: 15; clone size: .
CDR3 protein: CASSEARGRFF; V gene: TRBV6-1; CDR3 length: 11; clone size: .
CDR3 protein: CASRGTSGGTDTQYF; V gene: TRBV6-5; CDR3 length: 15; clone size: .